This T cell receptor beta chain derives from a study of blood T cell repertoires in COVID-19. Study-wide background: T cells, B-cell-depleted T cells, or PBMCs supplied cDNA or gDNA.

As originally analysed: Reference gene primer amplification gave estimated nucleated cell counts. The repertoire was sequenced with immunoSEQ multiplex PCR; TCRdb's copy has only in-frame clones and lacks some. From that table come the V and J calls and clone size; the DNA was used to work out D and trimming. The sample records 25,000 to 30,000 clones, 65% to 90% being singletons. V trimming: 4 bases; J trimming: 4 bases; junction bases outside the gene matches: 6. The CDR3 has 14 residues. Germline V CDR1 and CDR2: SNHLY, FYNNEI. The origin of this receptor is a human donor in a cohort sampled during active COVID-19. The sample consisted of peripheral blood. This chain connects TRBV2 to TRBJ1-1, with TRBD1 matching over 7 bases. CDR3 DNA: TGTGCCAGCAGTGTAAAGGGGGCGGGCACTGAAGCTTTCTTT. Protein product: CASSVKGAGTEAFF.